This TCR beta chain was identified during a study of T cells in Graves' hyperthyroidism and ophthalmopathy. The study's findings and limits: Onset of ophthalmopathy came a median roughly 6.5 months after the model predicted it. Blood samples included most of the expanded thyroid clonotypes exceeding 0.001.

This clonotype was counted ten times or more. Its target is unknown. Newly diagnosed patients aged 18 to 65 had hyperthyroidism of under 2 months' duration. PBMCs stemmed from about 9.7 ml fresh peripheral blood. This CDR3 has 15 residues. Trimming removed 5 bases at V and 4 bases at J, with 17 bases between. CDR1 is MDHEN and CDR2 is SYDVKM in the germline V gene. Amplified TCR beta CDR3 regions came from RNA transcripts. Primed by the HTBI set, a first-round RT-PCR was run on the TCR CDR3. Each CDR3 protein is one row after TCRdb ran MiXCR on the multiplex PCR reads. The profile shows fewer than 450,000 distinct CDR3 sequences, about a sixth of them singletons.

The V and J genes are TRBV28 and TRBJ1-2; D might be TRBD1 (6 bases). This clonotype originated in a woman aged 25-40 years with Graves' hyperthyroidism that later progressed to Graves' ophthalmopathy. Sequencing was carried out using blood. DNA of the CDR3: TGTGCCAGCAGTACGTATGTCCTGGACAGCTATGGCTACACCTTC. Translating gives CASSTYVLDSYGYTF.